Listed below are T cell receptor beta chains from one sample, sequenced in a study of shared clonotypes between healthy human individuals. Here immunoSEQ multiplex PCR was the method, and the copy in TCRdb shows in-frame clones only, minus some. The table has 2 million to 2.5 million clones, approximately 93% seen once. The sample taken for sequencing was naive CD4+ T cells from PBMCs. The receptors were gathered from a young man in good health. Some clones in this sample may be carry-over from other donors' samples. Each CDR3 is given with its conserved first and last residue. A D gene is named only where the DNA matches it firmly. Expanded clones get a size class; other rows say once, few or many, or leave the size out.

clone size: -; D gene: -; V gene: TRBV11-2; J gene: TRBJ2-3; CDR3 protein: CASSSWGLDTQYF; CDR3 DNA: TGTGCCAGCAGCTCCTGGGGGTTAGATACGCAGTATTTT
clone size: -; D gene: TRBD2; V gene: TRBV27; J gene: TRBJ2-1; CDR3 protein: CASSFRASGYNEQFF; CDR3 DNA: TGTGCCAGCAGTTTCAGGGCTAGCGGTTACAATGAGCAGTTCTTC
clone size: -; D gene: TRBD1; V gene: TRBV7-3; J gene: TRBJ1-1; CDR3 protein: CASSLIGQGITEAFF; CDR3 DNA: TGTGCCAGCAGCTTAATAGGACAGGGGATCACTGAAGCTTTCTTT
clone size: -; D gene: -; V gene: TRBV6-1; J gene: TRBJ2-1; CDR3 protein: CALNEQFF; CDR3 DNA: TGTGCCCTCAATGAGCAGTTCTTC
clone size: -; D gene: -; V gene: TRBV7-9; J gene: TRBJ2-7; CDR3 protein: CASSKNGSQGYEQYF; CDR3 DNA: TGTGCCAGCAGCAAGAACGGTAGCCAGGGCTACGAGCAGTACTTC
clone size: -; D gene: -; V gene: TRBV2; J gene: TRBJ1-5; CDR3 protein: CASSESGGGSNQPQHF; CDR3 DNA: TGTGCCAGCAGTGAATCGGGGGGCGGGAGCAATCAGCCCCAGCATTTT
clone size: -; D gene: TRBD1; V gene: TRBV28; J gene: TRBJ1-2; CDR3 protein: CASSLSRQGGYTF; CDR3 DNA: TGTGCCAGCAGTTTATCACGACAGGGAGGCTACACCTTC
clone size: -; D gene: -; V gene: TRBV27; J gene: TRBJ2-5; CDR3 protein: CASSPRRGETQYF; CDR3 DNA: TGTGCCAGCAGTCCCCGGAGGGGAGAGACCCAGTACTTC
clone size: -; D gene: TRBD2; V gene: TRBV5-1; J gene: TRBJ2-1; CDR3 protein: CASSGLAAHNEQFF; CDR3 DNA: TGCGCCAGTAGCGGACTAGCGGCCCACAATGAGCAGTTCTTC
clone size: -; D gene: -; V gene: TRBV25-1; J gene: TRBJ1-3; CDR3 protein: CASSGTASSGNTIYF; CDR3 DNA: TGTGCCAGCAGTGGAACGGCCTCCTCTGGAAACACCATATATTTT
clone size: -; D gene: -; V gene: TRBV2; J gene: TRBJ1-2; CDR3 protein: CASSPNLGNYGYTF; CDR3 DNA: TGTGCCAGCAGTCCTAACTTGGGGAACTATGGCTACACCTTC
clone size: -; D gene: -; V gene: TRBV10-3; J gene: TRBJ1-4; CDR3 protein: CAISESRVGGKELFF; CDR3 DNA: TGTGCCATCAGTGAGTCGAGGGTCGGAGGGAAGGAACTGTTTTTT
clone size: -; D gene: -; V gene: TRBV19; J gene: TRBJ2-7; CDR3 protein: CASSTSTGSSYEQYF; CDR3 DNA: TGTGCCAGTAGTACCTCTACAGGGAGCTCCTACGAGCAGTACTTC
clone size: -; D gene: -; V gene: TRBV7-3; J gene: TRBJ2-1; CDR3 protein: CASSQRGSGSYNEQFF; CDR3 DNA: TGTGCCAGCAGCCAAAGAGGCAGTGGATCCTACAATGAGCAGTTCTTC
clone size: few; D gene: TRBD2; V gene: TRBV28; J gene: TRBJ2-7; CDR3 protein: CASSPNPGTSGSYEQYF; CDR3 DNA: TGTGCCAGCAGTCCAAATCCCGGGACTAGCGGGAGTTACGAGCAGTACTTC
clone size: -; D gene: TRBD2; V gene: TRBV19; J gene: TRBJ2-3; CDR3 protein: CASRPPSGGFTDTQYF; CDR3 DNA: TGTGCCAGTAGGCCCCCTAGCGGGGGCTTCACAGATACGCAGTATTTT
clone size: -; D gene: TRBD1; V gene: TRBV7-3; J gene: TRBJ1-1; CDR3 protein: CASSRDIQGARTEAFF; CDR3 DNA: TGTGCCAGCAGCCGCGACATACAGGGGGCGCGCACTGAAGCTTTCTTT
clone size: -; D gene: TRBD2; V gene: TRBV2; J gene: TRBJ2-7; CDR3 protein: CASSLQGLADPYEQYF; CDR3 DNA: TGTGCCAGCTCTTTACAGGGACTAGCGGATCCCTACGAGCAGTACTTC
clone size: -; D gene: -; V gene: TRBV7-2; J gene: TRBJ2-7; CDR3 protein: CASSGQFGDYEQYF; CDR3 DNA: TGTGCCAGCTCAGGACAGTTTGGGGATTACGAGCAGTACTTC
clone size: -; D gene: TRBD1; V gene: TRBV10-3; J gene: TRBJ1-1; CDR3 protein: CAISERTGPAFF; CDR3 DNA: TGTGCCATCAGTGAGAGGACAGGGCCAGCTTTCTTT
clone size: -; D gene: -; V gene: TRBV18; J gene: TRBJ1-1; CDR3 protein: CASSLTGGTEAFF; CDR3 DNA: TGTGCCAGCTCACTTACGGGCGGGACTGAAGCTTTCTTT
clone size: once; D gene: -; V gene: TRBV30; J gene: TRBJ2-2; CDR3 protein: CAWSGWDTGELFF; CDR3 DNA: TGTGCCTGGAGTGGTTGGGACACCGGGGAGCTGTTTTTT
clone size: -; D gene: -; V gene: TRBV2; J gene: TRBJ2-5; CDR3 protein: CASSESEEETQYF; CDR3 DNA: TGTGCCAGCAGTGAGAGCGAAGAAGAGACCCAGTACTTC
clone size: -; D gene: -; V gene: TRBV7-3; J gene: TRBJ2-3; CDR3 protein: CASSYLSGTDTQYF; CDR3 DNA: TGTGCCAGCAGCTACCTCTCAGGCACAGATACGCAGTATTTT
clone size: -; D gene: -; V gene: TRBV6-5; J gene: TRBJ2-7; CDR3 protein: CASSYQGEQYF; CDR3 DNA: TGTGCCAGCAGCTACCAGGGGGAGCAGTACTTC
clone size: -; D gene: TRBD2; V gene: TRBV19; J gene: TRBJ2-1; CDR3 protein: CASSLLAGGYNEQFF; CDR3 DNA: TGTGCCAGTAGCTTGCTAGCGGGAGGATACAATGAGCAGTTCTTC
clone size: once; D gene: -; V gene: TRBV28; J gene: TRBJ1-2; CDR3 protein: CASSAQGEPHYGYTF; CDR3 DNA: TGTGCCAGCAGTGCACAGGGAGAACCCCACTATGGCTACACCTTC
clone size: -; D gene: -; V gene: TRBV9; J gene: TRBJ2-2; CDR3 protein: CASSLQTSLPTGELFF; CDR3 DNA: TGTGCCAGCAGCCTCCAGACTAGTCTGCCCACCGGGGAGCTGTTTTTT
clone size: once; D gene: -; V gene: TRBV27; J gene: TRBJ1-1; CDR3 protein: CASSLQGWGTEAFF; CDR3 DNA: TGTGCCAGCAGTCTACAGGGTTGGGGGACTGAAGCTTTCTTT
clone size: -; D gene: -; V gene: TRBV4-2; J gene: TRBJ1-2; CDR3 protein: CASSQEARTQGGGYTF; CDR3 DNA: TGTGCCAGCAGCCAAGAAGCCCGGACGCAGGGCGGGGGCTACACCTTC
clone size: -; D gene: -; V gene: TRBV27; J gene: TRBJ2-2; CDR3 protein: CASRYSGYTGELFF; CDR3 DNA: TGTGCCAGCAGGTACTCAGGCTACACCGGGGAGCTGTTTTTT
clone size: -; D gene: TRBD1; V gene: TRBV7-2; J gene: TRBJ2-2; CDR3 protein: CASSRDRGISGELFF; CDR3 DNA: TGTGCCAGCAGCCGGGACAGGGGAATAAGCGGGGAGCTGTTTTTT
clone size: -; D gene: -; V gene: TRBV2; J gene: TRBJ2-7; CDR3 protein: CASSGQYEQYF; CDR3 DNA: TGTGCCAGCAGTGGACAATACGAGCAGTACTTC
clone size: -; D gene: -; V gene: TRBV12-5; J gene: TRBJ2-3; CDR3 protein: CASGLVLLGGGTDTQYF; CDR3 DNA: TGTGCTAGTGGTTTGGTACTTCTCGGGGGAGGCACAGATACGCAGTATTTT
clone size: -; D gene: -; V gene: TRBV10-3; J gene: TRBJ2-5; CDR3 protein: CAISVGLQETQYF; CDR3 DNA: TGTGCCATCAGTGTTGGGCTCCAAGAGACCCAGTACTTC
clone size: -; D gene: -; V gene: TRBV5-1; J gene: TRBJ2-1; CDR3 protein: CASSLGNVGGDEQFF; CDR3 DNA: TGCGCCAGCAGCCTCGGCAACGTAGGGGGAGATGAGCAGTTCTTC
clone size: -; D gene: TRBD2; V gene: TRBV5-1; J gene: TRBJ2-5; CDR3 protein: CASSLGTSGSDETQYF; CDR3 DNA: TGCGCCAGCAGCTTGGGTACTAGCGGGAGCGACGAGACCCAGTACTTC
clone size: -; D gene: -; V gene: TRBV6-5; J gene: TRBJ1-4; CDR3 protein: CASSYSGGGNEKLFF; CDR3 DNA: TGTGCCAGCAGTTACTCGGGGGGCGGTAATGAAAAACTGTTTTTT
clone size: -; D gene: -; V gene: TRBV6-5; J gene: TRBJ2-3; CDR3 protein: CASSYSGHHTDTQYF; CDR3 DNA: TGTGCCAGCAGTTACTCTGGTCACCACACAGATACGCAGTATTTT
clone size: -; D gene: -; V gene: TRBV11-1; J gene: TRBJ2-3; CDR3 protein: CASSLEFQGSADTQYF; CDR3 DNA: TGTGCCAGCAGCTTAGAATTTCAGGGGAGCGCAGATACGCAGTATTTT
clone size: -; D gene: -; V gene: TRBV10-3; J gene: TRBJ2-5; CDR3 protein: CAIYPRTLRAETQYF; CDR3 DNA: TGTGCCATCTATCCTAGGACGTTGAGGGCAGAGACCCAGTACTTC
clone size: -; D gene: -; V gene: TRBV10-2; J gene: TRBJ1-1; CDR3 protein: CASSEVNLNTEAFF; CDR3 DNA: TGCGCCAGCAGTGAGGTGAATTTGAACACTGAAGCTTTCTTT
clone size: -; D gene: TRBD1; V gene: TRBV7-9; J gene: TRBJ2-1; CDR3 protein: CASSQPRDRGNEQFF; CDR3 DNA: TGTGCCAGCAGCCAGCCCCGGGACAGGGGCAATGAGCAGTTCTTC
clone size: -; D gene: -; V gene: TRBV5-1; J gene: TRBJ1-1; CDR3 protein: CASSLDGHGAFF; CDR3 DNA: TGCGCCAGCAGCTTGGACGGACATGGAGCTTTCTTT
clone size: -; D gene: -; V gene: TRBV5-4; J gene: TRBJ2-3; CDR3 protein: CASSPRSSTDTQYF; CDR3 DNA: TGTGCCAGCAGCCCCCGCAGTAGCACAGATACGCAGTATTTT
clone size: -; D gene: -; V gene: TRBV29-1; J gene: TRBJ2-3; CDR3 protein: CSVGGLLLSDTQYF; CDR3 DNA: TGCAGCGTTGGGGGACTTCTCTTGTCGGATACGCAGTATTTT
clone size: -; D gene: TRBD1; V gene: TRBV19; J gene: TRBJ2-3; CDR3 protein: CATRDSRTDTQYF; CDR3 DNA: TGTGCCACCAGGGACAGCCGCACAGATACGCAGTATTTT